This TCR beta chain was identified during a study of cytomegalovirus exposure and HLA in healthy donors. V was clipped by 2 bases and J by 10 bases, with 12 bases between them. Germline loops: CDR1 MNHEY, CDR2 SVGAGI. CDR3 length: 13 amino acids. All donors participated as healthy donors of bone marrow. Study observations and caveats: TCR beta V segments were, for the most part, productive about 87% or about 30% of the time in an earlier analysis. The authors assumed roughly uniform sequencing depth across donors for presence/absence analyses.

With respect to this clone: What it binds is unknown.

The PCR employed 60 Vbeta primers together with 13 Jbeta primers. TCRdb keeps only in-frame clones here, not all; method: immunoSEQ multiplex PCR. The table has under 120,000 clones, roughly three quarters seen once. The source material was PBMCs. The J gene is TRBJ2-4, the V gene TRBV6-5; D possibly corresponds to TRBD2 (6 bases). The sequence was collected from a man aged 35 to 55 in good health and CMV-seropositive. In DNA, the CDR3 is TGTGCCAGCAGTTACGGAGGGAGTAAGATTCAGTACTTC. It codes for CASSYGGSKIQYF.